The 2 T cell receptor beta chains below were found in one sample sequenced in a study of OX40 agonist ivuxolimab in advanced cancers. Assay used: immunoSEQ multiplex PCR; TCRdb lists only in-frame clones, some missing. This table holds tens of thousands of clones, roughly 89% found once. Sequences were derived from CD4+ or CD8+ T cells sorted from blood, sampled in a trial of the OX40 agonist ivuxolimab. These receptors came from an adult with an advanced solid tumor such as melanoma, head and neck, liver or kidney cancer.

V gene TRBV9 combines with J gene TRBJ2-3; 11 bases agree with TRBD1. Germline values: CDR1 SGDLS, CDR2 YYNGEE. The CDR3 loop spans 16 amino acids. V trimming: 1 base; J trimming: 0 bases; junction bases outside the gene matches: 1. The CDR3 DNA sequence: TGTGCCAGCAGCGTACGGGACAGGGGGAGCACAGATACGCAGTATTTT. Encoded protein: CASSVRDRGSTDTQYF.

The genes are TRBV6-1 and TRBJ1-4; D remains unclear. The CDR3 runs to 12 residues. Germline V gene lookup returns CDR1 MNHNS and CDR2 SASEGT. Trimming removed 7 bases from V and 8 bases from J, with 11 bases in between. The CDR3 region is CASTAAGEKLFF. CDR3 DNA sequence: TGTGCCAGCACCGCCGCTGGGGAAAAACTGTTTTTT.